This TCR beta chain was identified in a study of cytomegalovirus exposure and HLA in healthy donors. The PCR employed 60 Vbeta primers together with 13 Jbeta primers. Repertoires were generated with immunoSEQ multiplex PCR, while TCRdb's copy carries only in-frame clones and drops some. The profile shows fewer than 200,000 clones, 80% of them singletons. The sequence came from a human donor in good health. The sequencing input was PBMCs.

This CDR3 is CSVQGLSYEQYF. The DNA for the CDR3 is TGCAGCGTACAGGGGCTCTCCTACGAGCAGTACTTC. The chain joins TRBV29-1 to TRBJ2-7; 7 bases map to TRBD1. Germline CDR1 and CDR2: SQVTM and ANQGSEA. The CDR3 is made up of 12 amino acids. The V and J ends lost 6 bases and 0 bases, in that order; junction bases with no gene match: 2.